Listed here are 20 T cell receptor beta chains from one sample, sequenced in a study of T cell changes during pregnancy in multiple sclerosis. TCRdb's table, derived via immunoSEQ multiplex PCR, lists solely in-frame clones and lacks some. The top ten hold approximately 2.5% of the sample, which has approximately 90,000 clones, more than 85% seen once. Sequenced material: peripheral blood, taken in the first trimester of pregnancy. These receptors came from a female donor with multiple sclerosis, enrolled in a pregnancy study.

CDR3 region: CASSQALKTSSYEQYF. The DNA of the CDR3 is TGCGCCAGCAGCCAAGCCTTAAAAACTAGCTCCTACGAGCAGTACTTC. The V call is TRBV4-1, the J call TRBJ2-7; D perhaps matches TRBD2 (5 bases). The CDR3 spans 16 residues. The germline V gene has CDR1 MGHRA and CDR2 YSYEKL. Trimming removed 1 base at V and 0 bases at J, with 13 bases between.

The rearrangement joins TRBV10-3 to TRBJ2-5, with TRBD1 matching 7 bases. Unmatched junction bases numbered 9, after V lost 6 bases and J lost 2 bases. CDR3 length: 15 residues. Germline V gives CDR1 ENHRY, CDR2 SYGVKD. The CDR3 region is CAISSSRDRQETQYF. CDR3 coding DNA: TGTGCCATCAGCAGTTCCCGGGACAGACAAGAGACCCAGTACTTC.

The chain is built from TRBV30 and TRBJ1-1; 8 nucleotides align to TRBD1. This CDR3 is built from 13 residues. V gave up 4 bases and J gave up 1 base; unmatched junction bases: 2. Germline V CDR1 and CDR2: GTSNPN, SVGIG (reference sequence). The CDR3 DNA reads TGTGCCTGGACAGGGGGCCGGAACACTGAAGCTTTCTTT. The encoded protein is CAWTGGRNTEAFF.

The J gene is TRBJ2-7, the V gene TRBV27; tentatively, D is TRBD2 (5 bases). The CDR3 has 14 amino acids. V dropped 4 bases and J dropped 4 bases, with 14 bases sitting between them. Germline assignment: CDR1 MNHEY and CDR2 SMNVEV (reference sequence). The CDR3 nucleotides read TGTGCCAGCAGTTGGTGGACTGGTATATACGAGCAGTACTTC. It codes for CASSWWTGIYEQYF.

J is TRBJ1-4 and V is TRBV12-5, with D possibly TRBD1 on 5 matching bases. The V gene lost 6 bases and the J gene lost 7 bases, with 21 bases spanning the gap. From germline, CDR1 is LGHNT and CDR2 FRNRAP. CDR3 length: 16 residues. The chain's CDR3 is CASGSRSGTWGEKLFF. The CDR3 nucleotides read TGTGCTAGTGGCAGTAGATCCGGGACTTGGGGTGAAAAACTGTTTTTT. Full variable domain (missing parts from reference TRBV12-5 and TRBJ1-4): DARVTQTPRHKVTEMGQEVTMRCQPILGHNTVFWYRQTMMQGLELLAYFRNRAPLDDSGMPKDRFSAEMPDATLATLKIQPSEPRDSAVYFCASGSRSGTWGEKLFFGSGTQLSVL.

This clone was found once. The rearrangement links TRBV6-1 to TRBJ1-2, with D possibly TRBD1 on 5 matching bases. Trimming cost V 2 bases and J 3 bases, with 13 bases left between them. Germline-derived CDR1 and CDR2 are MNHNS and SASEGT. This CDR3 region has 15 residues. The CDR3 nucleotides read TGTGCCAGCAGTGAAATAGTGGGGCCGGACTATGGCTACACCTTC. This encodes CASSEIVGPDYGYTF.

The chain has TRBV7-9 and TRBJ1-3; tentatively, D is TRBD1 (5 bases). V lost 1 base and J 2 bases, leaving 12 bases between the germline ends. This CDR3 has 16 amino acids. In germline, CDR1 is SEHNR, CDR2 FQNEAQ (reference sequence). The CDR3 sequence: CASSLDFRQTGNTIYF. The CDR3 region has the DNA TGTGCCAGCAGCTTAGATTTTCGACAGACTGGAAACACCATATATTTT.

The V call is TRBV5-1, the J call TRBJ2-2, with 13 bases matching TRBD2. The V gene's germline CDR1 is SGHRS and CDR2 YFSETQ. V lost 4 bases, J lost 4 bases, and 7 bases stayed unmatched. The CDR3 loop spans 17 amino acids. As DNA, the CDR3 is TGCGCCAGCAGCACGGGACTAGCGGGGTTCTTCACCGGGGAGCTGTTTTTT. Translation: CASSTGLAGFFTGELFF.

CDR3 sequence (DNA): TGTGCCAGCAGCCCTAATATGAACACTGAAGCTTTCTTT. It encodes CASSPNMNTEAFF. The chain employs TRBV7-3 and TRBJ1-1; no definite D call. Germline CDR1 SGHTA, CDR2 FQGTGA. This CDR3 comprises 13 residues. V was pared by 5 bases and J by 0 bases, with 7 bases between.

This clone came up once. This chain joins TRBV6-6 and TRBJ2-5; D not certain. The CDR3 sequence is 15 residues long. Germline CDR1 MNHNY, CDR2 SVGAGI (reference sequence). Trimming shortened V by 7 bases and J by 0 bases, and 15 bases separated the two germline ends. In DNA, the CDR3 is TGTGCCAGCATCCCACCGCCCCCGGACCAAGAGACCCAGTACTTC. Protein product: CASIPPPPDQETQYF.

This clone was detected only once. This sequence joins TRBV5-8 and TRBJ2-1; no reliable D call. Trimming stripped 2 bases from V and 2 bases from J, with 17 bases between. Germline values: CDR1 SGHTS, CDR2 YDEGEE. The CDR3 length is 17 residues. This CDR3 is CASSFPGPGLAYNEQFF. Written as DNA, the CDR3 is TGTGCCAGCAGCTTCCCCGGCCCGGGTTTGGCCTACAATGAGCAGTTCTTC.

The CDR3 DNA is TGTGCCAGCAGCTGGACAGGGGTGGAGACCCAGTACTTC. Its protein is CASSWTGVETQYF. This rearrangement joins TRBV11-3 to TRBJ2-5; 9 positions agree with TRBD1. The CDR3 runs to 13 residues. Germline-derived CDR1 and CDR2 are SGHNT and YENEEA. V was clipped by 4 bases and J by 5 bases; unmatched bases: 2.

This clone occurred a few times. J is TRBJ1-4 and V is TRBV14; 7 bases map to TRBD1. Germline trimming cut 5 bases from V and 8 bases from J; bases unmatched to any gene: 8. The germline gives CDR1 SGHDN, CDR2 FVKESK. The CDR3 has 14 residues. CDR3 coding DNA: TGTGCCAGCAGCTTCGGACAGGTCGGGGAAAAACTGTTTTTT. Translating it yields CASSFGQVGEKLFF.

The rearrangement uses TRBV19 and TRBJ2-1; 10 bases are a match to TRBD2. The CDR3 totals 13 residues. The J segment lost 4 bases and the V segment lost 6 bases, leaving 0 bases of the junction unmatched. CDR1 LNHDA and CDR2 SQIVND come from the germline V gene (reference sequence). CDR3 nucleotide sequence: TGTGCCAGTAGACTAGCGGGATACAATGAGCAGTTCTTC. It yields the protein CASRLAGYNEQFF.

The V gene is TRBV30, the J gene TRBJ1-5; TRBD1 agrees at 7 bases. V lost 0 bases, J lost 2 bases, and 4 bases stayed unmatched. The CDR3 is 15 residues long. Germline V lookup: CDR1 GTSNPN, CDR2 SVGIG (reference sequence). The CDR3 region has the DNA TGTGCCTGGAGTGTGGGCCAGGGGGGCAATCAGCCCCAGCATTTT. Its protein is CAWSVGQGGNQPQHF.

V and J are TRBV19 and TRBJ1-4; 7 bases line up with TRBD1. The germline V gene encodes CDR1 LNHDA and CDR2 SQIVND (reference sequence). Trimming cost V 0 bases and J 0 bases; bases outside gene matches: 1. The CDR3 loop spans 16 amino acids. CDR3 DNA: TGTGCCAGTAGTATAGATGGGACAGCAACTAATGAAAAACTGTTTTTT. This codes for CASSIDGTATNEKLFF.

This clone appeared a single time. The rearrangement uses TRBV5-1 and TRBJ2-5; D possibly corresponds to TRBD2 (6 bases). Trimming removed 1 base at V and 5 bases at J, with 12 bases between. The CDR3 is 14 residues long. The germline gives CDR1 SGHRS, CDR2 YFSETQ. The CDR3: CASSLSGAGETQYF. In DNA form, the CDR3 reads TGCGCCAGCAGCTTGTCCGGGGCGGGGGAGACCCAGTACTTC.

The chain recombines TRBV5-1 with TRBJ1-2; perhaps TRBD1 as D (5 bases). The CDR3 contains 15 residues. Trimming removed 0 bases from V and 1 base from J, with 10 bases in between. Germline V CDR1 and CDR2: SGHRS, YFSETQ. The CDR3 region has the DNA TGCGCCAGCAGCTTGGGGCGTCAGGGTAACTATGGCTACACCTTC. Its translation: CASSLGRQGNYGYTF.

This clone occurred a few times. This chain links TRBV29-1 with TRBJ1-1; TRBD1 agrees at 8 bases. The CDR3 has 13 residues. Per the germline V gene, CDR1 is SQVTM and CDR2 is ANQGSEA. Trimming removed 7 bases from V and 4 bases from J; junction bases left unmatched: 8. CDR3 loop: CSGGQGWGTEAFF. Here the CDR3 DNA reads TGCAGCGGAGGACAGGGTTGGGGCACTGAAGCTTTCTTT.

This chain links TRBV27 with TRBJ1-5; D possibly corresponds to TRBD1 (6 bases). Trimming removed 6 bases at V and 2 bases at J, with 8 bases between. Germline V lookup: CDR1 MNHEY, CDR2 SMNVEV (reference sequence). The CDR3 has 13 amino acids. The CDR3 is CASSKGGNQPQHF. CDR3 in DNA: TGTGCCAGCAGCAAGGGGGGCAATCAGCCCCAGCATTTT.